This T cell receptor beta chain originates from a study of blood T cell repertoires in COVID-19 (dated by TCRdb to 2020 to 2022). With respect to the entire study: Collaborator samples came from the United States, Italy and Spain and covered acute and convalescent phases of COVID-19. Where HLA class I and class II types were available, the types were taken from metadata supplied by the sample provider, not from assay-based typing. Samples were obtained from the ongoing ImmuneRACE study (first 160 participants) and from about 1,300 subjects provided by 6 global collaborators. Sample metadata almost always included a de-identified subject ID, COVID-19 status, age in years and sex. Deeply sampled blood TCRbeta repertoires from subjects exposed to, actively infected with, or recovered from COVID-19 were included in the dataset. A freely available public database, intended as a resource for researchers studying the immune response to SARS-CoV-2, is where the repertoires were released. The material from the prospective study consisted of cDNA or gDNA derived from T cells, B-cell-depleted T cells, or PBMCs. What the authors observed across the whole study: How much clinical and demographic metadata was included differed by source and by participant, and the metadata was provided uncurated.

Collaborating institutions collected whole blood in K2EDTA tubes following their own protocols. Collaborator samples were shipped for TCRbeta analysis as frozen whole blood, isolated PBMCs, or DNA extracted from either sample type. As regards this clone: It lacks a known antigen. No clone much larger than this one lies a single base away; base qualities are absent.

TCRbeta CDR3 regions were amplified from genomic DNA using the immunoSEQ Assay, a bias-controlled multiplex PCR. The paper's processing steps were these. The number of nucleated cells in each sample was estimated by amplification of reference gene primers within the assay. To quantify the absolute abundance of each unique TCRbeta CDR3 rearrangement, sequence reads were collapsed and filtered. Productive Simpson clonality was computed per sample as the square root of Simpson's diversity index over productive rearrangements. This is the immuneACCESS table as TCRdb keeps it, with only in-frame sequences that have V and J called. A part of the clones is gone; compared with another copy, unresolved V genes explain less than half, and the rest is unexplained. The V and J calls and clone size are taken from that table; D and trimming were inferred from the DNA. The sample profile shows around 150,000 clones; approximately 91% of them were found once. The top ten constitute more than 2% of the sample.

The CDR3 goes from the cysteine to the phenylalanine over 15 residues. Only the CDR3 region is kept as DNA, spanning 45 bases read in frame from base 1. The germline V gene sets CDR1 to KGHSH and CDR2 to LQKENI. V is cut back by 3 bases and J by 0 bases, with 1 base in the junction unmatched. The rearranged chain carries TRBV18 and TRBJ1-1; TRBD1 fits 10 bases in the junction. The clonotype originates from a man younger than 35 with acute or convalescent COVID-19. Sequencing was performed on peripheral blood. In nucleotides, the sequence is TGTGCCAGCTCACCTGGGACAGGGGTGAACACTGAAGCTTTCTTT. Translation gives CASSPGTGVNTEAFF.